These 27 T cell receptor beta chains were sequenced from one sample in a study of T cells after yellow fever vaccination. TCRdb re-analysed the 5' RACE reads in MiXCR, keeping a single row per CDR3 protein. The repertoire consists of hundreds of thousands of distinct CDR3 sequences, with around 4% occurring once and the leading ten covering less than 25%. The sample consisted of PBMCs, taken on the day of the yellow fever booster vaccination. These receptors came from a man between 18 and 35 years old who received the YFV17D yellow fever vaccine.

The gene calls are TRBV20-1 and TRBJ1-5; 7 bases line up with TRBD1. After removal of 5 bases from V and 0 bases from J, the junction contained 16 bases not matched to a gene. Looked up from germline, CDR1 is DFQATT and CDR2 is SNEGSKA (reference sequence). The length of the CDR3 is 18 residues. CDR3 nucleotides: TGCAGTGCTCTACCCCCCAGGAGGGGGCACTATAGCAATCAGCCCCAGCATTTT. Translation gives CSALPPRRGHYSNQPQHF.

This clonotype was seen more than once but under ten times. The J gene is TRBJ2-6, the V gene TRBV7-2; no clear D gene. Per germline, CDR1 SGHTA and CDR2 FQGNSA. The V end was cut by 1 base, the J end by 5 bases, with 9 bases between. The CDR3 extends over 15 amino acids. The CDR3 DNA reads as TGTGCCAGCAGCTTAGACAGCCTACGGGCCAACGTCCTGACTTTC. Its translation: CASSLDSLRANVLTF.

This clonotype was picked up many times. The chain recombines TRBV7-8 with TRBJ2-4, with TRBD1 as a possible D gene (7 bases). V was trimmed by 5 bases and J by 6 bases, leaving 14 bases between them. Germline CDR1 SGHVS, CDR2 FQNEAQ. This CDR3 has 14 residues. The CDR3 DNA reads TGTGCCAGCAGCGCGGCGGGACAGAGAAACATTCAGTACTTC. Translation gives CASSAAGQRNIQYF.

The sample holds many counts of this clonotype. The chain is built from TRBV5-1 and TRBJ2-2; D not resolved. V was trimmed by 0 bases and J by 0 bases, leaving 6 bases between them. The length of the CDR3 is 15 residues. CDR1 and CDR2 (germline): SGHRS, YFSETQ. The CDR3: CASSLAMTNTGELFF. The CDR3 coding sequence is TGCGCCAGCAGCTTGGCCATGACGAACACCGGGGAGCTGTTTTTT. Full variable domain (rest looked up from reference TRBV5-1 and TRBJ2-2): KAGVTQTPRYLIKTRGQQVTLSCSPISGHRSVSWYQQTPGQGLQFLFEYFSETQRNKGNFPGRFSGRQFSNSRSEMNVSTLELGDSALYLCASSLAMTNTGELFFGEGSRLTVL.

The rearrangement joins TRBV7-9 to TRBJ1-1; D is ambiguous. CDR1 is SEHNR and CDR2 is FQNEAQ in the germline V gene (reference sequence). The CDR3 is 15 residues long. Trimming left V 0 bases short and J 0 bases short, with 8 bases between. The CDR3 DNA is TGTGCCAGCAGCTTAGCAACCTACATGAACACTGAAGCTTTCTTT. Translated, it gives CASSLATYMNTEAFF.

This clonotype showed up just a few times. J is TRBJ1-5 and V is TRBV12-3 or TRBV12-4; the D gene is possibly TRBD1 (5 bases). Trimming cost V 2 bases and J 7 bases, with 15 bases left between them. The CDR3 length is 15 residues. CDR3 amino acids: CASSLLLGQGQPQHF. CDR3 DNA sequence: TGTGCCAGCAGTTTACTTTTGGGGCAAGGACAGCCCCAGCATTTT.

This clonotype was recorded a few times. V and J are TRBV27 and TRBJ1-6; 11 bases match TRBD1. This CDR3 is built from 19 residues. Per germline, CDR1 MNHEY and CDR2 SMNVEV (reference sequence). The J segment lost 8 bases and the V segment lost 7 bases, leaving 19 bases of the junction unmatched. Written as DNA, the CDR3 is TGTGCCAGCACGGTTAGGGGGACAGGGGGACATGGAATACATTCACCCCTCCACTTT. It is translated as CASTVRGTGGHGIHSPLHF.

The chain combines TRBV28 with TRBJ1-3, with 7 positions matching TRBD1. The CDR3 runs to 20 residues. The germline V gene has CDR1 MDHEN and CDR2 SYDVKM. V lost 2 bases and J lost 0; bases outside the gene matches: 16. The chain's CDR3 is CASSLRGETGKMRSGNTIYF. Written as DNA, the CDR3 is TGTGCCAGCAGTTTAAGGGGGGAGACAGGGAAAATGCGCTCTGGAAACACCATATATTTT.

V and J are TRBV20-1 and TRBJ2-5; TRBD2 matches at 9 bases. Unmatched junction bases numbered 11, after V lost 5 bases and J lost 1 base. Germline V CDR1 and CDR2: DFQATT, SNEGSKA (reference sequence). This CDR3 contains 16 residues. CDR3 region: CSAPRDGGGVQETQYF. The CDR3 DNA reads TGCAGTGCTCCCCGAGATGGCGGGGGGGTCCAAGAGACCCAGTACTTC.

CDR3 sequence (DNA): TGTGCCAGCAGCTTAGTTCTCCTCTCAGGCAATGAGCAGTTCTTC. This sequence encodes CASSLVLLSGNEQFF. The chain joins TRBV7-2 to TRBJ2-1; D not certain. The CDR3 runs to 15 residues. The germline gives CDR1 SGHTA, CDR2 FQGNSA. V lost 1 base and J lost 6, with 13 bases in between.

This clonotype was picked up many times. This chain joins TRBV7-2 and TRBJ1-5; D might be TRBD1 (5 bases). The germline V gene encodes CDR1 SGHTA and CDR2 FQGNSA. CDR3 length: 15 residues. Trimming left V 2 bases short and J 2 bases short, with 10 bases between. DNA of the CDR3: TGTGCCAGCAGCTTACAGGGTTGGCGCAATCAGCCCCAGCATTTT. It yields the protein CASSLQGWRNQPQHF.

This clonotype was seen ten or more times. The genes are TRBV7-9 and TRBJ1-6; D may be TRBD1 (5 bases). This CDR3 spans 14 amino acids. CDR1 and CDR2 (germline): SEHNR, FQNEAQ (reference sequence). Trimming took 2 bases from V and 10 from J, leaving 12 bases between them. CDR3 loop: CASSLQGGYSPLHF. In DNA, the CDR3 is TGTGCCAGCAGCTTACAGGGAGGGTACTCACCCCTCCACTTT.

This clonotype came up many times. This sequence joins TRBV6-1 and TRBJ2-3; TRBD2 agrees at 10 bases. V shed 6 bases and J 2 bases; nucleotides not matched to a gene: 14. There are 18 residues in the CDR3. Per the germline V gene, CDR1 is MNHNS and CDR2 is SASEGT. Here the CDR3 DNA reads TGTGCCAGCAGGGATACCGGGACTAGCGAGTTTTTCACAGATACGCAGTATTTT. Its protein is CASRDTGTSEFFTDTQYF.

This clonotype was observed many times. V usage is TRBV5-1 and J usage is TRBJ2-6; 9 bases fit TRBD1. Germline CDR1 is SGHRS and CDR2 is YFSETQ. The CDR3 totals 16 residues. J lost 0 bases, V lost 5 bases, and 3 bases had no gene match. The CDR3 bases are TGCGCCAGCAGACAGGGGGCGACCTCTGGGGCCAACGTCCTGACTTTC. Amino acid sequence: CASRQGATSGANVLTF.

This clonotype was counted many times. Its ends do not fully match the called genes, so a read error is possible. DNA for the CDR3: TGTGCCAGCAGCACATCCCCTGACAGCCGATTGTCCTTC. Protein: CASSTSPDSRLSF. The J gene is TRBJ2-5, the V gene TRBV7-2, with D possibly TRBD1 on 5 matching bases. CDR3 length: 13 amino acids. Per germline, CDR1 SGHTA and CDR2 FQGNSA.

The chain carries TRBV10-3 and TRBJ1-5; 9 bases fit TRBD1. The germline V gene encodes CDR1 ENHRY and CDR2 SYGVKD. The CDR3 runs to 15 residues. V trimming: 0 bases; J trimming: 5 bases; junction bases outside the gene matches: 2. Written as DNA, the CDR3 is TGTGCCATCAGTGAGTCGACAGGGGGTCATCAGCCCCAGCATTTT. This sequence encodes CAISESTGGHQPQHF.

As DNA, the CDR3 is TGCGCCAGCAGCAACGTGGGGGGCGCGGGCTATGGCTACACCTTC. Residues: CASSNVGGAGYGYTF. The gene calls are TRBV5-1 and TRBJ1-2, with D perhaps TRBD1 (6 bases). CDR1 SGHRS and CDR2 YFSETQ come from the germline V gene. Trimming stripped 4 bases from V and 4 bases from J, with 17 bases between. The CDR3 has 15 amino acids.

The table lists this clonotype with many counts. The chain is built from TRBV4-1 and TRBJ2-7; TRBD1 aligns across 9 bases. CDR1 is MGHRA and CDR2 is YSYEKL in the germline V gene. V was pared by 1 base and J by 3 bases, with 4 bases of the junction left unmatched. CDR3 length equals 15 residues. The CDR3 DNA sequence: TGCGCCAGCAGCCAAGTGGACAGGGGTGGCTACGAGCAGTACTTC. This codes for CASSQVDRGGYEQYF.

This chain joins TRBV6-1 and TRBJ2-2, with 7 bases matching TRBD1. After removal of 6 bases from V and 5 bases from J, the junction contained 12 bases not matched to a gene. This CDR3 comprises 16 residues. Per the germline V gene, CDR1 is MNHNS and CDR2 is SASEGT. CDR3 amino acids: CASRESRGILTGELFF. CDR3 DNA sequence: TGTGCCAGCAGGGAATCCAGGGGGATTCTGACCGGGGAGCTGTTTTTT.

This chain uses TRBV9 with TRBJ1-3; a weak D match, TRBD1 (5 bases). The CDR3 is made up of 16 amino acids. Deletions cut 4 bases from V and 0 bases from J, with 14 bases between. Looked up from germline, CDR1 is SGDLS and CDR2 is YYNGEE. CDR3 DNA sequence: TGTGCCAGCAGCCCAGGGCAGGGCTACTCTGGAAACACCATATATTTT. Its translation: CASSPGQGYSGNTIYF.

This chain connects TRBV6-2 or TRBV6-3 to TRBJ2-7; D ambiguous. The CDR3 runs to 13 residues. Deletions cut 6 bases from V and 1 base from J, with 10 bases between. Germline-derived CDR1 and CDR2 are MNHEY and SVGEGT. CDR3 residues: CASSHRQSYEQYV. The CDR3 nucleotides are TGTGCCAGCAGCCACCGGCAGTCCTACGAGCAGTACGTC.

This clonotype was recorded a few times. The chain carries TRBV24-1 and TRBJ2-3; 11 bases are a match to TRBD2. Germline-derived CDR1 and CDR2 are KGHDR and SFDVKD. The CDR3 loop spans 15 amino acids. V shed 4 bases, J shed 6 bases, and the junction held 5 bases outside the gene matches. CDR3 nucleotides: TGTGCCACCAGTGACCCCCTAGCGGGGGGCGATACGCAGTATTTT. Translating it yields CATSDPLAGGDTQYF.

This clonotype was seen at least ten times. The J gene is TRBJ2-3, the V gene TRBV10-3, with D perhaps assigned TRBD1 or TRBD2 (6 bases each). This CDR3 comprises 15 residues. V was pared by 4 bases and J by 5 bases, with 16 bases between. Looked up from germline, CDR1 is ENHRY and CDR2 is SYGVKD. The chain's CDR3 is CAISVRGAGGDTQYF. CDR3 coding DNA: TGTGCCATCAGTGTAAGGGGGGCCGGTGGAGATACGCAGTATTTT.

The V call is TRBV5-3, the J call TRBJ2-1; the D gene is possibly TRBD2 (7 bases). TRBV5-3 is an ORF, with its function uncertain. This CDR3 comprises 17 residues. Trimming left V 2 bases short and J 0 bases short, with 15 bases between. The CDR3 DNA follows: TGTGCCAGAAGCTTAGGGCCGGGGGGCAGCTCCTACAATGAGCAGTTCTTC. It specifies CARSLGPGGSSYNEQFF.

In this sample, this clonotype turned up many times. The chain links TRBV20-1 to TRBJ2-1; D is unclear. The CDR3 extends over 11 amino acids. Germline CDR1 is DFQATT and CDR2 is SNEGSKA (reference sequence). V gave up 4 bases and J gave up 5 bases, with 6 bases separating them. The CDR3 reads CSAKRHNEQFF. Written as DNA, the CDR3 is TGCAGTGCTAAACGGCACAATGAGCAGTTCTTC.

This clonotype was observed a handful of times. V gene TRBV24-1 combines with J gene TRBJ2-5, with TRBD2 matching 9 bases. Germline lookup yields CDR1 KGHDR and CDR2 SFDVKD. The CDR3 is 17 residues long. J was trimmed by 5 bases and V by 3 bases; bases with no gene match: 12. The CDR3 DNA reads TGTGCCACCAGTGATGAGGCGGGGACTAGCTGGGGGGAGACCCAGTACTTC. As protein: CATSDEAGTSWGETQYF.

The V and J genes are TRBV7-2 and TRBJ2-4; TRBD1 matches 7 bases. The V gene's germline CDR1 is SGHTA and CDR2 FQGNSA. The CDR3 is made up of 14 amino acids. The ends lost 5 bases at V and 8 bases at J; junction bases unmatched: 9. The CDR3 loop reads CASSPNRGKDIQYF. Written as DNA, the CDR3 is TGTGCCAGCAGCCCAAACAGGGGAAAGGACATTCAGTACTTC.